The 9 T cell receptor beta chains presented below share a single source sample, sequenced in a study of cytomegalovirus exposure and HLA in healthy donors. The table came from immunoSEQ multiplex PCR; TCRdb's copy has only in-frame clones and leaves some out. The profile covers some 130,000 clones, with just under 85% appearing a single time and roughly 29% taken by the ten largest. What was sequenced was PBMCs. These receptors were collected from a man aged 30-40 years in good health and CMV-seropositive.

This chain joins TRBV5-4 and TRBJ2-7, with a possible D match to TRBD2 (5 bases). The V end lost 0 bases, the J end lost 7 bases, and 17 bases lay between the germline ends. This CDR3 region has 15 residues. Germline lookup yields CDR1 SGHNT and CDR2 YYREEE (reference sequence). For the CDR3, the DNA is TGTGCCAGCAGCTTGGGATGGACGGGGATCGAAGAGCAGTACTTC. It is translated as CASSLGWTGIEEQYF.

This clone was seen just once. The V gene is TRBV29-1, the J gene TRBJ2-7, with 8 bases aligning to TRBD2. The CDR3 runs to 14 residues. Germline CDR1 reads SQVTM; CDR2 reads ANQGSEA. With V trimmed by 7 bases and J by 4 bases, 12 bases remained unmatched. This CDR3 reads CSALRQRGTYEQYF. The CDR3 coding sequence is TGCAGCGCCCTCCGTCAGCGGGGGACTTACGAGCAGTACTTC.

A word on this clone: Other DNA sequences from this sample encode an identical CDR3 as well. The chain recombines TRBV6-5 with TRBJ2-5; a weak D match, TRBD1 (6 bases). Deletions cut 5 bases from V and 2 bases from J, with 12 bases between. Germline V lookup: CDR1 MNHEY, CDR2 SVGAGI. This CDR3 region has 14 residues. CDR3 amino acids: CASSPDRIQETQYF. DNA for the CDR3: TGTGCCAGCAGTCCAGACAGGATACAAGAGACCCAGTACTTC.

This clone has only one observation. CDR3 sequence (DNA): TGTGCCATCAGTGAGTCTCGTTTAGGACTATTCGAAACTAATGAAAAACTGTTTTTT. It is translated as CAISESRLGLFETNEKLFF. The J gene is TRBJ1-4, the V gene TRBV10-3; D is unresolved. Germline V CDR1 and CDR2: ENHRY, SYGVKD. There are 19 residues in the CDR3. Trimming pared 0 bases from V and 1 base from J, leaving 18 bases between.

CDR3 in amino acids: CAIRQGRGNEQYF. The CDR3 DNA reads TGTGCCATCCGACAGGGGCGCGGAAACGAGCAGTACTTC. The genes are TRBV27 and TRBJ2-7; the match to TRBD1 covers 8 bases. V lost 10 bases, J lost 5 bases, and 10 bases stayed unmatched. Germline CDR1 is MNHEY and CDR2 is SMNVEV (reference sequence). The CDR3 has 13 residues.

The J gene is TRBJ2-1, the V gene TRBV9; 13 nucleotides align to TRBD2. Germline loops: CDR1 SGDLS, CDR2 YYNGEE. The CDR3 is 15 amino acids. V trimming: 1 base; J trimming: 8 bases; junction bases outside the gene matches: 3. CDR3 sequence reads: CASSVTSGRADEQFF. CDR3 nucleotide sequence: TGTGCCAGCAGCGTAACTAGCGGGAGGGCCGATGAGCAGTTCTTC.

This clone was picked up one time. The chain is built from TRBV10-1 and TRBJ2-1; 12 nucleotides match TRBD2. Losses at the gene ends were 5 bases for V and 7 bases for J; bases not matched to a gene: 3. This CDR3 is 14 amino acids long. Germline values: CDR1 WNHNN, CDR2 SYGVQD (reference sequence). CDR3 amino acids: CASSLAGGKNEQFF. CDR3 DNA: TGCGCCAGCAGTCTAGCGGGGGGGAAGAATGAGCAGTTCTTC.

This clone ranks as medium-sized. V usage is TRBV30 and J usage is TRBJ2-3, with unresolved D. The CDR3 contains 14 residues. Trimming cost V 0 bases and J 4 bases, with 11 bases left between them. Germline V gene data show CDR1 as GTSNPN and CDR2 as SVGIG (reference sequence). The CDR3 protein is CAWSVNYSPDTQYF. CDR3 sequence (DNA): TGTGCCTGGAGTGTAAACTATTCGCCAGATACGCAGTATTTT.

The gene calls are TRBV2 and TRBJ2-3, with a possible D match to TRBD2 (5 bases). The ends were cut back, 4 bases at V and 2 bases at J, with 13 bases in the middle. Germline lookup yields CDR1 SNHLY and CDR2 FYNNEI. The CDR3 has 15 amino acids. The CDR3 spells CASSVEGRDTDTQYF. DNA for the CDR3: TGTGCCAGCAGTGTCGAGGGCCGTGACACAGATACGCAGTATTTT.